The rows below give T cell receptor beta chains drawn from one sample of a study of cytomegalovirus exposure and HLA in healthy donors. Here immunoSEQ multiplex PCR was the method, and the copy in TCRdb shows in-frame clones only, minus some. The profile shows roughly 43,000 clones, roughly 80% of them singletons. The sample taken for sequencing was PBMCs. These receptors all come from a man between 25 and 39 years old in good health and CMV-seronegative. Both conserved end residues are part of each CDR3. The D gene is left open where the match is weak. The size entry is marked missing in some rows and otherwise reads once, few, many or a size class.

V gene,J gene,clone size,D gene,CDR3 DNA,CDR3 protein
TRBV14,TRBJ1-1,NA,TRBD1,TGTGCCAGCAGCCCCGGGACAGGGGGATGGAACACTGAAGCTTTCTTT,CASSPGTGGWNTEAFF
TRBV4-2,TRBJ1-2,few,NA,TGTGCCAGCAGCCAAGGGTCAGGGGTCGGAGGCTACACCTTC,CASSQGSGVGGYTF
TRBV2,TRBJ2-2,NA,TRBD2,TGTGCCAGGTCGCAGCGGGAGACGACCGGGGAGCTGTTTTTT,CARSQRETTGELFF
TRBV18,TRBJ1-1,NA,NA,TGTGCCAGCTCGCAGGACAGAAACATGAACACTGAAGCTTTCTTT,CASSQDRNMNTEAFF
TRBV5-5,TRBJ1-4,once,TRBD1,TGTGCCAGCAGCCTTCGACAGGGGGGAACTAATGAAAAACTGTTTTTT,CASSLRQGGTNEKLFF
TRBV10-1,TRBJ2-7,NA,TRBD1,TGCGCCAGCAGTGAGTCACACTCCGGGACAGGGGGCTACGAGCAGTACTTC,CASSESHSGTGGYEQYF
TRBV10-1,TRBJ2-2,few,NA,TGCGCCAGCAGTGGGACAGAGACCGGGGAGCTGTTTTTT,CASSGTETGELFF
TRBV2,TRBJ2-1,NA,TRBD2,TGTGCCAGCAGTGAGACTAGCGACTCCTACAATGAGCAGTTCTTC,CASSETSDSYNEQFF
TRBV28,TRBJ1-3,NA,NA,TGTGCCAGCACCCTCCCCCCGGGGAACAGCTGGGCTGGAAACACCATATATTTT,CASTLPPGNSWAGNTIYF
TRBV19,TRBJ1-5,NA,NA,TGTGCCAGTAGTATAGATCAGGGCAATCAGCCCCAGCATTTT,CASSIDQGNQPQHF
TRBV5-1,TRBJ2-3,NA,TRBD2,TGCGCCAGCAGCTTGACTAGCGGGTACACAGATACGCAGTATTTT,CASSLTSGYTDTQYF
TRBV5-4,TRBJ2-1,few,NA,TGTGCCAGCAGCTTGACTAGCTACAATGAGCAGCTCTTC,CASSLTSYNEQLF
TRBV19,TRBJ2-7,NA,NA,TGTGCCAGTGGGACACCCTCCTACGAGCAGTACTTC,CASGTPSYEQYF
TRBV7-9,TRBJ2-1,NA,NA,TGTGCCAGCAGCTCAAACTACTACAATGAGCAGTTCTTC,CASSSNYYNEQFF